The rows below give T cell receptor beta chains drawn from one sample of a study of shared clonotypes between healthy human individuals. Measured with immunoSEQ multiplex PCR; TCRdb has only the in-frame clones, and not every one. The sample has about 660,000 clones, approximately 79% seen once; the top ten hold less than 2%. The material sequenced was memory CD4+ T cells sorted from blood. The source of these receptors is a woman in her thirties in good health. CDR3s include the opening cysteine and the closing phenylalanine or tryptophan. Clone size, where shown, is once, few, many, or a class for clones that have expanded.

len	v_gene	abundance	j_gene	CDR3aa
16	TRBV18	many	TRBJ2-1	CASSPLSLAGVNEQFF
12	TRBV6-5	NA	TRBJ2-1	CASGQRREEQFF
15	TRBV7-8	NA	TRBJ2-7	CASSYLQGENYEQYF
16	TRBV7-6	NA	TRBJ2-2	CASSPGLAGAAGELFF
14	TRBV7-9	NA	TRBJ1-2	CASSRGTVNYGYTF
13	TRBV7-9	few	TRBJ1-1	CASSSQGDTEAFF
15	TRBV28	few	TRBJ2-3	CASSLASGNTDTQYF
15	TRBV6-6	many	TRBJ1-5	CASSYSTGDVQPQHF
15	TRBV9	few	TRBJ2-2	CASSGGRASPGELFF
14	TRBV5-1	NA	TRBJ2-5	CASSPGWDEETQYF
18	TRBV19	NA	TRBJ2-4	CASSSRPGGLAGDAIQYF
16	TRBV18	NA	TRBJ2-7	CASSPRGGANSYEQYF
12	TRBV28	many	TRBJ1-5	CASRRPGQPQHF
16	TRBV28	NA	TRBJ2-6	CASSSPNRGFFNVLTF
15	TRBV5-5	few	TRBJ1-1	CASSFGGLVNTEAFF
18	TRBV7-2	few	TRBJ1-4	CASSPRRNSRTGGEKLFF
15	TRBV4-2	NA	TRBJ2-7	CASSQGLGGHYEQYF
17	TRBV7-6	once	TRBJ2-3	CASSLLTSGSFSDTQYF
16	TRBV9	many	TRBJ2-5	CASSVRPAGAGETQYF
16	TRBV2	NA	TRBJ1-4	CASSDGTGVRGEKLFF
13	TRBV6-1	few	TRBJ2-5	CASSEIQGETQYF
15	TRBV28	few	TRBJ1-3	CASSWEADSGNTIYF
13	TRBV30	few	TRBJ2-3	CAGDRDSTDTQYF
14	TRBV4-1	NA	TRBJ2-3	CASSQGPAGDTQYF
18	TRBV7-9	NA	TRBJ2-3	CASRSRAQWGRATDTQYF
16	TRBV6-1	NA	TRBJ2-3	CASSGKGLATLDTQYF
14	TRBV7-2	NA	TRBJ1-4	CASSPTGQGEKLFF
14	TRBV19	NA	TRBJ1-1	CASSKQGPGTEAFF
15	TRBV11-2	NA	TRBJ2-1	CASSLRPSSYNEQFF
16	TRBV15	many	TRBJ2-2	CATSLGLAGSAGELFF
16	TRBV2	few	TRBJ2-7	CASNADRAGADYEQYF
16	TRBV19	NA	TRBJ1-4	CASSIRGGATNEKLFF
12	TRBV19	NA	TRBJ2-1	CASRTRYNEQFF
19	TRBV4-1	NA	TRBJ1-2	CASSQGRPRPGGKDYGYTF
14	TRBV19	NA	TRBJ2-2	CASSQGDRAGELFF
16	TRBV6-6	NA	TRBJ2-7	CASSYSPGAAGYEQYF
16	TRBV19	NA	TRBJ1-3	CASRGLEAISGNTIYF
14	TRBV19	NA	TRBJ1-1	CASRLDTLNTEAFF
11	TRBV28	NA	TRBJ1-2	CATQTAFGYTF
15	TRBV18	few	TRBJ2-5	CASSPRTAYQETQYF
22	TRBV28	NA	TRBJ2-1	CASSLIFVFGTGGASSYNEQFF
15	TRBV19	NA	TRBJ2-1	CASGVGLAGYNEQFF
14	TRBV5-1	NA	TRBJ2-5	CASSHGQGGETQYF
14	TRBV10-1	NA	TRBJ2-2	CASSDSGSTGELFF
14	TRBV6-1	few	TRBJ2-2	CASSGNARSGELFF